This TCR beta chain originates from a study of T cells in Graves' hyperthyroidism and ophthalmopathy. Amplified TCR beta CDR3 regions came from RNA transcripts. HTBI primers drove first-round RT-PCR of the TCR CDR3. MiXCR, applied by TCRdb to the multiplex PCR reads, yields one record per CDR3 protein. The table shows a few hundred thousand distinct CDR3 sequences, with 15% to 18% occurring only once. The CDR3 loop spans 15 amino acids. V was cut by 5 bases and J by 3 bases, with 16 bases left in between. Germline CDR1 and CDR2: LNHDA and SQIVND (reference sequence). The V call is TRBV19, the J call TRBJ1-2; D might be TRBD1 (5 bases). The clonotype originates from a woman younger than 30 with Graves' hyperthyroidism that later progressed to Graves' ophthalmopathy. Sequenced material: blood. CDR3 DNA sequence: TGTGCCAGTAGTGTTCAGGGTCCGTTCGACTATGGCTACACCTTC. Protein product: CASSVQGPFDYGYTF.